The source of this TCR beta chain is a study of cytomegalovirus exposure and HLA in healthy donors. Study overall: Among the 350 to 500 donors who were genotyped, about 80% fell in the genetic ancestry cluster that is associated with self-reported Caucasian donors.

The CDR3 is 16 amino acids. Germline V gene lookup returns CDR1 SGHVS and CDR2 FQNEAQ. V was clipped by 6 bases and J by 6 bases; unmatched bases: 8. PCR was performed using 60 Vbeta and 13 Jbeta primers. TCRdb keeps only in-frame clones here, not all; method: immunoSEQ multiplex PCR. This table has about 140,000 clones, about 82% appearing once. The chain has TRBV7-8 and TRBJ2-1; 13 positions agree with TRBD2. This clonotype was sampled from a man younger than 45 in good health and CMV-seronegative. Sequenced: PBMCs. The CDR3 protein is CASRSTSGGALNEQFF. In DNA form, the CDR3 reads TGTGCCAGCAGGTCTACTAGCGGGGGGGCCCTCAATGAGCAGTTCTTC.